This TCR beta chain was identified in a study of T-cell reconstitution after alpha-beta-depleted transplantation in children. Germline V lookup: CDR1 SGHRS, CDR2 YFSETQ. There are 13 residues in the CDR3. The V end lost 6 bases, the J end lost 6 bases, and 12 bases lay between the germline ends. Using unique molecular identifiers, the investigators prepared the TCRbeta library. TCRdb re-analysed the PCR reads in MiXCR, keeping a single row per CDR3 protein. The data contain more than 60,000 distinct CDR3 sequences, about 6.7% of them singletons. This clonotype was detected ten times or more. The material was PBMCs from the stem cell graft donor, obtained from the stem cell graft. The source of this sequence is a human donor who donated a stem cell graft to a child with acute lymphoblastic leukemia. J is TRBJ2-2 and V is TRBV5-1; no definite D call. In DNA form, the CDR3 reads TGCGCCAGCACCCCCATTAACTCCGGGGAGCTGTTTTTT. It encodes CASTPINSGELFF.